The sequence of this T cell receptor (beta chain) was determined in a study of T cell changes during pregnancy in multiple sclerosis. Using immunoSEQ multiplex PCR, the repertoire was profiled, and TCRdb retains in-frame clones only, with some absent. The table includes approximately 17,000 clones, 84% detected once. Germline values: CDR1 MNHNY, CDR2 SVGAGI (reference sequence). The CDR3 totals 14 residues. V was clipped by 6 bases and J by 2 bases; unmatched bases: 4. This clone was recorded a few times. This receptor was obtained from a female donor in good health, enrolled as a control in a pregnancy study. V gene TRBV6-6 combines with J gene TRBJ2-3, with 8 nucleotides matching TRBD2. The starting material was CD8+ T cells from peripheral blood mononuclear cells, obtained in the second trimester of pregnancy. This chain's CDR3 is CASSPRGDTDTQYF. The CDR3 bases are TGTGCCAGCAGCCCGCGGGGGGACACAGATACGCAGTATTTT.